This entry lists 3 T cell receptor beta chains sequenced from one sample in a study of blood T cell repertoires in COVID-19. Produced via immunoSEQ multiplex PCR; TCRdb's table is partial and in-frame only. Of 85,000 to 110,000 clones in the sample, about nine tenths were seen once. Material: peripheral blood. These receptors were obtained from a woman of 80 years or more in a cohort sampled during active COVID-19.

The V gene is TRBV3-1 (or the pseudogene TRBV3-2), the J gene TRBJ2-1, with a weak D call TRBD2 (6 bases). V was clipped by 2 bases and J by 2 bases, with 10 bases between them. The CDR3 runs to 15 residues. The V gene's germline CDR1 is LGHDT and CDR2 YNNKEL (reference sequence). CDR3 protein: CASSQLAQAYNEQFF. In DNA, the CDR3 is TGTGCCAGCAGCCAACTAGCGCAGGCCTACAATGAGCAGTTCTTC.

The chain joins TRBV18 to TRBJ2-7; D possibly corresponds to TRBD2 (6 bases). The CDR3 is 14 amino acids. V shed 5 bases and J shed 1 base, with 12 bases lying between them. Germline CDR1 reads KGHSH; CDR2 reads LQKENI. The CDR3 DNA reads TGTGCCAGCTCAAGCTCCGGGACTTCCTACGAGCAGTACTTC. Residues: CASSSSGTSYEQYF.

In this sample, this clone turned up once. The rearrangement uses TRBV9 and TRBJ2-1, with D possibly TRBD2 on 6 matching bases. The CDR3 length is 12 residues. CDR1 and CDR2 from the germline V gene are SGDLS and YYNGEE. The V end was cut by 3 bases, the J end by 8 bases, with 9 bases between. The CDR3 here is CASSGGVYEQFF. Here the CDR3 DNA reads TGTGCCAGCAGCGGGGGGGTCTATGAGCAGTTCTTC.